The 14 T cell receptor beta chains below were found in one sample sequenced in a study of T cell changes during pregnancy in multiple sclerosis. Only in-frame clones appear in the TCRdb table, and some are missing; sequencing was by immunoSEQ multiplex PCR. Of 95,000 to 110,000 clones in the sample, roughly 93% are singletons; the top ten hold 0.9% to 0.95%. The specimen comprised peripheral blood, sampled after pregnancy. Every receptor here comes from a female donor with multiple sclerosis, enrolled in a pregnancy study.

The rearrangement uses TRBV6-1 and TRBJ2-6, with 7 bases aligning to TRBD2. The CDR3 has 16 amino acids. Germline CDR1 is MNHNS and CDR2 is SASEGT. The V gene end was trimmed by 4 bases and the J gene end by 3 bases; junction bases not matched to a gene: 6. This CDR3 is CASSVGGEYGANVLTF. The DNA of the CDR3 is TGTGCCAGCAGTGTTGGGGGGGAGTATGGGGCCAACGTCCTGACTTTC.

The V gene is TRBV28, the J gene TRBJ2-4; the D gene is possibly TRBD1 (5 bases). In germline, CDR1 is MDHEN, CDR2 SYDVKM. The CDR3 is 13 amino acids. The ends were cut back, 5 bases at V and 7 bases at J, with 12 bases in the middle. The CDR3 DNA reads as TGTGCCAGCAGTCCGCAGGGCCGGAACATTCAGTACTTC. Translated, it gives CASSPQGRNIQYF.

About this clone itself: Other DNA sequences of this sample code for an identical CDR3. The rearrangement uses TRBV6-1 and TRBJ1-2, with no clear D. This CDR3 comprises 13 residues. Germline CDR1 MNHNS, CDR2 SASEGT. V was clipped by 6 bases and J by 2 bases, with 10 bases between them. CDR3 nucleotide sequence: TGTGCCAGCAGGTATAGAGGAAACTATGGCTACACCTTC. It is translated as CASRYRGNYGYTF.

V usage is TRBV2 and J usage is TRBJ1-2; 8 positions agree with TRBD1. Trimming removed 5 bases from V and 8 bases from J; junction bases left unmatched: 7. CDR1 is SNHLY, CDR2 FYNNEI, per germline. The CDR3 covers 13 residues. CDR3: CASSNTGGDGYTF. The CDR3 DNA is TGTGCCAGCAGTAACACAGGGGGGGACGGCTACACCTTC.

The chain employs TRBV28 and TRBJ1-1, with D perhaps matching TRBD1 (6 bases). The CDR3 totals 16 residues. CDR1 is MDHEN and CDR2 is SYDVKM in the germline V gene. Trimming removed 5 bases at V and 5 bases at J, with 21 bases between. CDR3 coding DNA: TGTGCCAGCAGTCCCTGGGGTCGGGGGGCTGGGACTGAAGCTTTCTTT. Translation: CASSPWGRGAGTEAFF.

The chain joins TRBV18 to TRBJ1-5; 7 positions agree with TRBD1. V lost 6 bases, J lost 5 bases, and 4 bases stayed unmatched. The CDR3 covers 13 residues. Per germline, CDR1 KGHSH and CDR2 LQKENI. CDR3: CASSQGEYQPQHF. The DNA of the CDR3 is TGTGCCAGCTCCCAGGGGGAATATCAGCCCCAGCATTTT. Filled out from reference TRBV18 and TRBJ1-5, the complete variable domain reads NAGVMQNPRHLVRRRGQEARLRCSPMKGHSHVYWYRQLPEEGLKFMVYLQKENIIDESGMPKERFSAEFPKEGPSILRIQQVVRGDSAAYFCASSQGEYQPQHFGDGTRLSIL.

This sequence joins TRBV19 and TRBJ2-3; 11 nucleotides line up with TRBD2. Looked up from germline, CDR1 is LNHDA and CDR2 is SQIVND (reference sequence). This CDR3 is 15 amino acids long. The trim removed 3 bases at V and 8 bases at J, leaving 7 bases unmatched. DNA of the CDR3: TGTGCCAGTAGTATTGGACTAGCGGGTCTAGGTACGCAGTATTTT. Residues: CASSIGLAGLGTQYF.

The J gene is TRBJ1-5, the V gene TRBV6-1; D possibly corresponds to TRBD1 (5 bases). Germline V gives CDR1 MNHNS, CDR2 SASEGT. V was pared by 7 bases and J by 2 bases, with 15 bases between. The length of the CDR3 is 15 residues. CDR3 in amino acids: CASNSGGDRNQPQHF. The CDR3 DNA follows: TGTGCCAGCAATTCCGGAGGGGACCGCAATCAGCCCCAGCATTTT.

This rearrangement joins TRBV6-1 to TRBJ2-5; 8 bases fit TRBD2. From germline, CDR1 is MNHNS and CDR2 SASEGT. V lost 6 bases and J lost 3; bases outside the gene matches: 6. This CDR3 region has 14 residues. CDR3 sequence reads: CASSPGGGEETQYF. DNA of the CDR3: TGTGCCAGCAGCCCCGGGGGGGGAGAAGAGACCCAGTACTTC.

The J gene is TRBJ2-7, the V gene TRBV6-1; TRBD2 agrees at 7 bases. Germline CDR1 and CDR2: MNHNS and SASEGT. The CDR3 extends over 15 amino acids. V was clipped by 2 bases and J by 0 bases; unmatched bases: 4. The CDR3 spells CASSESGEGSYEQYF. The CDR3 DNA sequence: TGTGCCAGCAGTGAATCGGGGGAGGGCTCCTACGAGCAGTACTTC.

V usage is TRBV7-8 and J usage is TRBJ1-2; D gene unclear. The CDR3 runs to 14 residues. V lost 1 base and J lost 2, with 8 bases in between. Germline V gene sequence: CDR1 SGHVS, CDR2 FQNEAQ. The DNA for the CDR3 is TGTGCCAGCAGCTTAGGGGCAGAAAACTATGGCTACACCTTC. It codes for CASSLGAENYGYTF.

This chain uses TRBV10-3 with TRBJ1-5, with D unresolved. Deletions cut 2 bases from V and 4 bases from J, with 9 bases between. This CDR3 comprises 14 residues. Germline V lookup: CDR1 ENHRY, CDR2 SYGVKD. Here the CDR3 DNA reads TGTGCCATCAGTGAGGGCGGGTGGAATCAGCCCCAGCATTTT. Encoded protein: CAISEGGWNQPQHF.

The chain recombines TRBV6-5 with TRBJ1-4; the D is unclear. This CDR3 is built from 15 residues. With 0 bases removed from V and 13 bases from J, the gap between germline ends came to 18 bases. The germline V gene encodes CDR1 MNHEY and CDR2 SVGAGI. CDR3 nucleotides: TGTGCCAGCAGTTACTCGAAAATCGGGGTAGGAGGACTGTTTTTT. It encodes CASSYSKIGVGGLFF.

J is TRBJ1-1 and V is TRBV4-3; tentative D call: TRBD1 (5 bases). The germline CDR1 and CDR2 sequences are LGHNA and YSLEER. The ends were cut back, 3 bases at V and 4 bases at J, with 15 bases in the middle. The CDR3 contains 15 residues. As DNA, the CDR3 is TGCGCCAGCAGCCACTCTTCGGGGGGTAGCACTGAAGCTTTCTTT. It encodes CASSHSSGGSTEAFF.